The clone carrying this T cell receptor beta chain has a count of ten or more. Its specificity is unknown. Authors of the study amplified TCR beta CDR3 regions from RNA transcripts. TCR CDR3 underwent first-round RT-PCR with the HTBI primer set. TCRdb redid the calling of the multiplex PCR reads with MiXCR, one entry per CDR3 protein. The top ten hold about 8.2% of the sample, which has just over 550,000 distinct CDR3 sequences, roughly 46% seen once. The diagnoses drew upon clinical symptoms, serum thyroxine and TRAb, thyroid ultrasound and orbital computed tomography. The CDR3 runs 13 residues. Trimming shortened V by 4 bases and J by 8 bases, and 15 bases separated the two germline ends. Germline CDR1 SGDLS, CDR2 YYNGEE. The entry originates in a study of T cells in Graves' hyperthyroidism and ophthalmopathy. Study conclusions and caveats: Within blood appeared most thyroid clonotypes that had expanded above 0.001. Ophthalmopathy could be told apart from stable hyperthyroidism with a 13 V-J model.

The source material was peripheral blood or thyroid tissue (not recorded which). This rearrangement joins TRBV9 to TRBJ2-5, with a tentative D call TRBD1 (5 bases). This clonotype originated in a woman between 18 and 30 years old with Graves' hyperthyroidism. The CDR3 DNA is TGTGCCAGCAGCCCAGGGCCGGTCCAAACCCAGTACTTC. Translation: CASSPGPVQTQYF.